This TCR beta chain was captured by sequencing in a study of CD39 and CD103 CD8 tumor-infiltrating T cells. The data were produced by immunoSEQ multiplex PCR, yet TCRdb's version contains in-frame clones alone and is incomplete. The table has roughly 15,000 clones, around nine tenths seen once. Germline loops: CDR1 SGHRS, CDR2 YFSETQ. The CDR3 runs 16 residues. The V gene end was trimmed by 0 bases and the J gene end by 3 bases; junction bases not matched to a gene: 9. Sequenced input: CD8+ T cells sorted from blood. Subset here: total memory CD8 T cells (CD45RA-CCR7+/-) from blood or uninvolved lymph node. The sequence was obtained from a human donor with head and neck squamous cell carcinoma. The chain joins TRBV5-1 to TRBJ2-7; 7 positions match TRBD1. In DNA form, the CDR3 reads TGCGCCAGCAGCTTGGGGCAGGGGGTGAAGTACTACGAGCAGTACTTC. Translating gives CASSLGQGVKYYEQYF. Supplemented by reference TRBV5-1 and TRBJ2-7, the full variable domain reads KAGVTQTPRYLIKTRGQQVTLSCSPISGHRSVSWYQQTPGQGLQFLFEYFSETQRNKGNFPGRFSGRQFSNSRSEMNVSTLELGDSALYLCASSLGQGVKYYEQYFGPGTRLTVT.